The sequence of this T cell receptor beta chain was determined in a study of blood T cell repertoires in COVID-19. Study details: The origin of the acute and convalescent COVID-19 samples was the United States, Italy and Spain.

The data were produced by immunoSEQ multiplex PCR, yet TCRdb's version contains in-frame clones alone and is incomplete. The sample lists approximately 100,000 clones; 85% were seen once. The CDR3 has 13 amino acids. Deletions cut 5 bases from V and 7 bases from J, with 14 bases between. Germline V gene data show CDR1 as MNHEY and CDR2 as SVGAGI. The sample taken for sequencing was peripheral blood. This chain uses TRBV6-5 with TRBJ1-2, with a weak D call TRBD1 (6 bases). The sequence came from a human donor in a cohort sampled during active COVID-19. CDR3: CASSPRGMSGYTF. As DNA, the CDR3 is TGTGCCAGCAGTCCCAGGGGTATGAGTGGCTACACCTTC.